The 30 T cell receptor beta chains below come from one sample, sequenced in a study of CD8 T cells in Susac syndrome. With random hexamers, roughly 0.45 to 1 ug RNA was reverse transcribed. MiXCR, applied by TCRdb to the immunoSEQ multiplex PCR reads, yields one record per CDR3 protein. The data contain hundreds of thousands of distinct CDR3 sequences, approximately 89% of them singletons. Source material: CD8+ T cells from PBMCs. The source is a human donor with multiple sclerosis.

The rearrangement uses TRBV12-3 or TRBV12-4 and TRBJ2-5; D not certain. The germline V and J ends were trimmed by 1 base and 3 bases, with 6 bases remaining between them. The CDR3 spans 13 residues. The CDR3 DNA reads TGTGCCAGCAGTTTAGGTGAAGAAGAGACCCAGTACTTC. Its translation is CASSLGEEETQYF.

This CDR3 is CASRFEAGGQETQYF. The CDR3 DNA follows: TGTGCCAGCAGGTTCGAGGCGGGGGGGCAAGAGACCCAGTACTTC. This chain connects TRBV6-6 to TRBJ2-5; 9 bases align to TRBD2. Unmatched junction bases numbered 7, after V lost 6 bases and J lost 2 bases. This CDR3 comprises 15 residues. CDR1 is MNHNY, CDR2 SVGAGI, per germline (reference sequence).

The chain is built from TRBV10-3 and TRBJ2-7; D unresolved. The CDR3 length is 15 residues. Trimming pared 2 bases from V and 7 bases from J, leaving 18 bases between. The V gene's germline CDR1 is ENHRY and CDR2 SYGVKD. The CDR3 bases are TGTGCCATCAGTGAGAACCCTTTTGGTGCCGAGGAGCAGTACTTC. Protein: CAISENPFGAEEQYF.

Only a few counts were recorded for this clonotype. The chain links TRBV4-3 to TRBJ2-3; 10 positions agree with TRBD2. CDR1 LGHNA and CDR2 YSLEER come from the germline V gene. The CDR3 runs to 20 residues. The trim removed 3 bases at V and 0 bases at J, leaving 15 bases unmatched. CDR3 sequence (DNA): TGCGCCAGCAGCCAGGCCCCGCCAGCGGGGGGGCCGGCTAGCACAGATACGCAGTATTTT. Amino acid sequence: CASSQAPPAGGPASTDTQYF.

The rearrangement uses TRBV6-6 and TRBJ2-7, with a tentative D call TRBD2 (5 bases). V was pared by 0 bases and J by 7 bases, with 7 bases between. CDR3 length: 12 residues. The germline V gene encodes CDR1 MNHNY and CDR2 SVGAGI (reference sequence). The chain's CDR3 is CASSYSRGEQYF. DNA for the CDR3: TGTGCCAGCAGTTACTCCAGAGGGGAGCAGTACTTC.

Only one count was recorded for this clonotype. The CDR3 DNA reads TGTGCCAGCAGCCCGCGGGGTCAACCCGGCAATGAGCAGTTCTTC. This codes for CASSPRGQPGNEQFF. The chain employs TRBV9 and TRBJ2-1; maybe TRBD2 (6 bases). Per the germline V gene, CDR1 is SGDLS and CDR2 is YYNGEE. V gave up 4 bases and J gave up 6 bases, with 17 bases separating them. The CDR3 length is 15 residues.

The chain joins TRBV20-1 to TRBJ2-7, with no clear D. V lost 5 bases and J lost 2, with 10 bases in between. From germline, CDR1 is DFQATT and CDR2 SNEGSKA (reference sequence). The CDR3 has 12 residues. The CDR3 reads CSAVDGTYEQYF. CDR3 coding DNA: TGCAGTGCTGTGGATGGCACCTACGAGCAGTACTTC.

V gene TRBV27 combines with J gene TRBJ2-1; TRBD2 matches 11 bases. CDR1 is MNHEY and CDR2 is SMNVEV in the germline V gene (reference sequence). The CDR3 covers 16 residues. The V gene end was trimmed by 5 bases and the J gene end by 1 base; junction bases not matched to a gene: 4. The CDR3 region is CASSPRLAGSYNEQFF. For the CDR3, the DNA is TGTGCCAGCAGTCCCAGACTAGCGGGGTCCTACAATGAGCAGTTCTTC.

The chain is built from TRBV27 and TRBJ2-7; 10 bases fit TRBD2. CDR3 length equals 13 residues. The germline CDR1 and CDR2 sequences are MNHEY and SMNVEV (reference sequence). V lost 10 bases to trimming and J lost 9 bases; unmatched junction nucleotides: 12. DNA of the CDR3: TGTGCCATCGGGAGACTAGCGGGCGGAGGGCAGTACTTC. Protein sequence: CAIGRLAGGGQYF.

This chain uses TRBV20-1 with TRBJ2-1; 11 positions agree with TRBD2. From germline, CDR1 is DFQATT and CDR2 SNEGSKA (reference sequence). With 3 bases clipped from V and 6 bases from J, the junction kept 4 bases outside the gene matches. The CDR3 sequence is 14 residues long. This CDR3 is CSASNTSGSNEQFF. CDR3 coding DNA: TGCAGTGCTAGCAATACTAGCGGGAGCAATGAGCAGTTCTTC.

This clonotype was observed a single time. The chain couples TRBV28 to TRBJ1-1, with no clear D. This CDR3 is built from 13 residues. The germline V and J ends were trimmed by 8 bases and 4 bases, with 14 bases remaining between them. CDR1 is MDHEN and CDR2 is SYDVKM in the germline V gene. CDR3 in DNA: TGTGCCAGCTCCCCGCGGTTCGGCACTGAAGCTTTCTTT. It is translated as CASSPRFGTEAFF.

This chain's CDR3 is CASSYDRPYNEQFF. The DNA for the CDR3 is TGTGCCAGCAGTTATGACCGACCCTACAATGAGCAGTTCTTC. J is TRBJ2-1 and V is TRBV6-5; D remains ambiguous. This CDR3 spans 14 amino acids. Looked up from germline, CDR1 is MNHEY and CDR2 is SVGAGI. Trimming removed 3 bases from V and 2 bases from J, with 8 bases in between.

This sequence joins TRBV7-9 and TRBJ1-2; D is unresolved. V was pared by 5 bases and J by 4 bases, with 14 bases between. CDR3 size: 14 residues. Per germline, CDR1 SEHNR and CDR2 FQNEAQ (reference sequence). In DNA form, the CDR3 reads TGTGCCAGCAGCCCCCGAGGACGCCCCTATGGCTACACCTTC. Translating it yields CASSPRGRPYGYTF.

This chain links TRBV28 with TRBJ1-5; D perhaps matches TRBD1 (6 bases). CDR1 is MDHEN, CDR2 SYDVKM, per germline. Trimming removed 5 bases from V and 0 bases from J, with 14 bases in between. This CDR3 is built from 16 residues. The CDR3 DNA reads as TGTGCCAGCAGTAGGACAGCCCCGGATAGCAATCAGCCCCAGCATTTT. Amino acids: CASSRTAPDSNQPQHF.

This clonotype was seen more than once but under ten times. The chain links TRBV15 to TRBJ2-2; D not certain. The germline CDR1 and CDR2 sequences are LNHNV and YYDKDF (reference sequence). The CDR3 length is 15 residues. Trimming removed 0 bases at V and 2 bases at J, with 7 bases between. The DNA of the CDR3 is TGTGCCACCAGCAGAGAGGCGTTTAACACCGGGGAGCTGTTTTTT. Encoded protein: CATSREAFNTGELFF.

This chain links TRBV30 with TRBJ2-3; D gene unclear. This CDR3 region has 15 residues. V lost 0 bases, J lost 4 bases, and 14 bases lay in between. Germline V gene lookup returns CDR1 GTSNPN and CDR2 SVGIG (reference sequence). The CDR3 spells CAWSVGVRIADTQYF. CDR3 nucleotide sequence: TGTGCCTGGAGTGTCGGTGTTCGGATCGCAGATACGCAGTATTTT.

The genes are TRBV6-2 or TRBV6-3 and TRBJ2-1; D possibly corresponds to TRBD1 (9 bases). The length of the CDR3 is 20 residues. The germline V and J ends were trimmed by 0 bases and 10 bases, with 31 bases remaining between them. Per germline, CDR1 MNHEY and CDR2 SVGEGT. The CDR3: CASSYSGQGYSGDPIREQFF. The CDR3 DNA reads TGTGCCAGCAGTTACTCGGGACAGGGTTATAGCGGGGACCCTATTCGGGAGCAGTTCTTC.

This chain uses TRBV9 with TRBJ1-3; TRBD1 aligns across 8 bases. This CDR3 spans 17 amino acids. Germline lookup yields CDR1 SGDLS and CDR2 YYNGEE. Trimming cost V 4 bases and J 2 bases; bases outside gene matches: 11. The CDR3 loop is CASSHPRTGTTGNTIYF. Written as DNA, the CDR3 is TGTGCCAGCAGCCACCCCAGGACAGGGACCACTGGAAACACCATATATTTT.

The chain carries TRBV12-5 and TRBJ2-1, with 10 bases lining up with TRBD2. Germline V gene sequence: CDR1 LGHNT, CDR2 FRNRAP. This CDR3 region has 14 residues. V was clipped by 2 bases and J by 9 bases; unmatched bases: 4. Here the CDR3 reads CASGLWLAGAEQFF. DNA of the CDR3: TGTGCTAGTGGTTTGTGGCTAGCGGGAGCTGAGCAGTTCTTC.

The CDR3 DNA is TGTGCCAGCAAGTCAGGGGTCGACTATGGCTACACCTTC. It codes for CASKSGVDYGYTF. The rearrangement joins TRBV2 to TRBJ1-2; TRBD1 is a possible D gene (6 bases). This CDR3 has 13 amino acids. CDR1 and CDR2 from the germline V gene are SNHLY and FYNNEI. Between the trimmed V and J ends, which lost 7 bases and 3 bases, there was a span of 12 bases.

This clonotype was detected once. J is TRBJ1-2 and V is TRBV19; 8 bases align to TRBD1. This CDR3 spans 17 amino acids. Unmatched junction bases numbered 13, after V lost 3 bases and J lost 4 bases. Germline V CDR1 and CDR2: LNHDA, SQIVND (reference sequence). The CDR3 nucleotides are TGTGCCAGTAGTATTCCACCGGACAGGGAAGAGTTCTATGGCTACACCTTC. Protein: CASSIPPDREEFYGYTF.

This chain connects TRBV27 to TRBJ2-7, with a tentative D call TRBD1 (6 bases). Germline assignment: CDR1 MNHEY and CDR2 SMNVEV (reference sequence). The CDR3 extends over 15 amino acids. Trimming cost V 3 bases and J 1 base, with 13 bases left between them. CDR3 loop: CASSFSTGPSYEQYF. For the CDR3, the DNA is TGTGCCAGCAGTTTTTCTACAGGGCCATCCTACGAGCAGTACTTC.

This sequence joins TRBV24-1 and TRBJ2-2; tentatively, D is TRBD1 or TRBD2 (5 bases each). The CDR3 has 15 amino acids. Germline CDR1 is KGHDR and CDR2 is SFDVKD. The V and J ends lost 3 bases and 4 bases respectively, with 11 bases between them. DNA for the CDR3: TGTGCCACCAGTGATCTAGGGGCGGGCACCGGGGAGCTGTTTTTT. It translates to CATSDLGAGTGELFF.

The count of this clonotype is one. The chain employs TRBV20-1 and TRBJ2-3; TRBD2 is a possible D gene (5 bases). The CDR3 totals 16 residues. Trimming removed 0 bases from V and 0 bases from J, with 13 bases in between. Germline assignment: CDR1 DFQATT and CDR2 SNEGSKA (reference sequence). CDR3 region: CSARDNVDWSTDTQYF. The DNA for the CDR3 is TGCAGTGCTAGAGATAATGTGGACTGGAGCACAGATACGCAGTATTTT.

This clonotype was picked up a small number of times. V is TRBV27 and J is TRBJ1-5, with D uncertain. Trimming took 0 bases from V and 7 from J, leaving 7 bases between them. The germline gives CDR1 MNHEY, CDR2 SMNVEV (reference sequence). This CDR3 is built from 13 residues. CDR3 protein: CASSLSPGQPQHF. The CDR3 bases are TGTGCCAGCAGTTTATCCCCCGGGCAGCCCCAGCATTTT.

The rearrangement joins TRBV2 to TRBJ1-1, with 7 bases fitting TRBD1. CDR3 length equals 12 residues. CDR1 is SNHLY and CDR2 is FYNNEI in the germline V gene. V was clipped by 7 bases and J by 6 bases; unmatched bases: 5. This CDR3 is CASMYGTAEAFF. In DNA, the CDR3 is TGTGCCAGCATGTACGGGACAGCTGAAGCTTTCTTT. The full variable domain, rest sourced from reference TRBV2 and TRBJ1-1, is EPEVTQTPSHQVTQMGQEVILRCVPISNHLYFYWYRQILGQKVEFLVSFYNNEISEKSEIFDDQFSVERPDGSNFTLKIRSTKLEDSAMYFCASMYGTAEAFFGQGTRLTVV.

This chain joins TRBV6-1 and TRBJ2-1; 14 bases are shared with TRBD2. Per the germline V gene, CDR1 is MNHNS and CDR2 is SASEGT. V trimming: 6 bases; J trimming: 6 bases; junction bases outside the gene matches: 4. This CDR3 contains 15 residues. This chain's CDR3 is CASRGLAGESNEQFF. CDR3 nucleotide sequence: TGTGCCAGCAGGGGACTAGCGGGAGAGTCCAATGAGCAGTTCTTC.

V usage is TRBV30 and J usage is TRBJ2-7, with D maybe TRBD2 (5 bases). CDR3 length equals 11 residues. CDR1 is GTSNPN, CDR2 SVGIG, per germline (reference sequence). The germline V and J ends were trimmed by 7 bases and 6 bases, with 13 bases remaining between them. The CDR3 DNA reads TGTGCCTTGGGGAGAGGGCTCGAGCAGTACTTC. The encoded protein is CALGRGLEQYF.

The chain is built from TRBV7-2 and TRBJ2-7, with D possibly being TRBD2 (6 bases). Germline loops: CDR1 SGHTA, CDR2 FQGNSA. The CDR3 has 16 residues. Trimming stripped 1 base from V and 2 bases from J, with 15 bases between. The CDR3 is CASSLVIREPTYEQYF. CDR3 DNA: TGTGCCAGCAGCTTAGTGATACGGGAGCCGACCTACGAGCAGTACTTC.

V usage is TRBV4-1 and J usage is TRBJ1-5; 8 nucleotides agree with TRBD1. Germline CDR1 and CDR2: MGHRA and YSYEKL. This CDR3 is built from 17 residues. V shed 1 base, J shed 0 bases, and the junction held 5 bases outside the gene matches. The CDR3, as DNA: TGCGCCAGCAGCCAAGCCGGGACAGGCTATAGCAATCAGCCCCAGCATTTT. Amino acid sequence: CASSQAGTGYSNQPQHF.